Sequencing of this TCR beta chain was carried out in a study of T-cell reconstitution after alpha-beta-depleted transplantation in children. It was with unique molecular identifiers that the TCRbeta library was prepared. A single record per CDR3 protein comes from TCRdb applying MiXCR to the PCR reads. The sample lists 500,000 or so distinct CDR3 sequences, about 31% occurring once. The TCR comes from a human donor who donated a stem cell graft to a child with aplastic anemia. The sequences come from PBMCs from the stem cell graft donor, collected from the stem cell graft.

Written as DNA, the CDR3 is TGTGCCAGCAGCGCCAGTGGGAGGGCCCTGGGTGAGCAGTTCTTC. This encodes CASSASGRALGEQFF. J is TRBJ2-1 and V is TRBV11-2; 7 nucleotides align to TRBD2. The trim removed 5 bases at V and 9 bases at J, leaving 13 bases unmatched. The CDR3 sequence is 15 residues long. CDR1 and CDR2 (germline): SGHAT, FQNNGV.